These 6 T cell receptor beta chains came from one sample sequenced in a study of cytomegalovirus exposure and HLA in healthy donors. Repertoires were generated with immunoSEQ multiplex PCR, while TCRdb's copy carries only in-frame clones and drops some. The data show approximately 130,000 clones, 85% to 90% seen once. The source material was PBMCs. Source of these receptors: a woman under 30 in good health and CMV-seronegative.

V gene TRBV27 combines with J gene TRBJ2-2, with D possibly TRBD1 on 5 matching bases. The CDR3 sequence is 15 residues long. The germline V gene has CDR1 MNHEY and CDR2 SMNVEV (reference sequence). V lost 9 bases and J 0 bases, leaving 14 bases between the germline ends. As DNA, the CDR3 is TGTGCCAGTTATACCGGACAACCGAACACCGGGGAGCTGTTTTTT. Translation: CASYTGQPNTGELFF.

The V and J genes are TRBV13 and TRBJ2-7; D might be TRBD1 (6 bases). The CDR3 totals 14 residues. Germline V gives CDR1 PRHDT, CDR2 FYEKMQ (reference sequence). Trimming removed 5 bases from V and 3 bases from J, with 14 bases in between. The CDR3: CASSQRGSNYEQYF. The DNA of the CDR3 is TGTGCCAGCAGCCAAAGGGGGTCGAACTACGAGCAGTACTTC.

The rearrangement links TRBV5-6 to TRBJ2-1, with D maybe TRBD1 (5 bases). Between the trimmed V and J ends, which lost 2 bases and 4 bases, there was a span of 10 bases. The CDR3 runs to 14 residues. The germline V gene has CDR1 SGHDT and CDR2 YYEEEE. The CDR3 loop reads CASSLVGQYNEQFF. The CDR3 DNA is TGTGCCAGCAGCTTAGTCGGACAATACAATGAGCAGTTCTTC.

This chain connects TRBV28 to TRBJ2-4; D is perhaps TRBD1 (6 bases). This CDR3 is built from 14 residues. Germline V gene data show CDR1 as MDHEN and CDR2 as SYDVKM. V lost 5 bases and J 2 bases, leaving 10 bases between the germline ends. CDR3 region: CASSGGGTKNIQYF. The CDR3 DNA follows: TGTGCCAGCAGTGGGGGCGGTACCAAAAACATTCAGTACTTC.

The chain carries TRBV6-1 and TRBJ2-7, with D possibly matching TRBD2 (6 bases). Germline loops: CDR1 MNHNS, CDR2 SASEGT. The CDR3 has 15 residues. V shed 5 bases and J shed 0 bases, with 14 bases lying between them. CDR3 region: CASSSGLTFSYEQYF. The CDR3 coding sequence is TGTGCCAGCAGTTCGGGACTCACATTCTCCTACGAGCAGTACTTC.

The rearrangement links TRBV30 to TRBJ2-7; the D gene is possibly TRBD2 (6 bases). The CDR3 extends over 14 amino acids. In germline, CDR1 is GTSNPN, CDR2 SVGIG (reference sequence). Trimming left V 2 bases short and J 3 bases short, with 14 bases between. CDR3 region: CAWSLGGKNYEQYF. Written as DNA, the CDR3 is TGTGCCTGGAGTCTTGGAGGGAAAAACTACGAGCAGTACTTC.